A selection of T cell receptor beta chains follows, all from one sample in a study of blood T cell repertoires in COVID-19. Profiled with immunoSEQ multiplex PCR; TCRdb holds only in-frame clones, not every one. The data show hundreds of thousands of clones, 85% to 90% seen once. The sample comprised peripheral blood. These receptors were collected from a woman aged 50 to 65 with COVID-19, enrolled during active disease. Each CDR3 is given with its conserved first and last residue. The D gene is left open where the match is weak. A clone size is listed for some rows: how often the clone was seen (once, few, many), or a class if it is expanded.

NA,TRBJ2-3,TRBD2,TRBV28,TGTGCCAGCAGTTTGGCGGGGGAAGGGACAGATACGCAGTATTTT,CASSLAGEGTDTQYF
NA,TRBJ1-2,NA,TRBV30,TGTGCCTGGAGTGTCGGCGGAGGCTACACCTTC,CAWSVGGGYTF
NA,TRBJ1-4,NA,TRBV7-8,TGTGCCAGCAGCTCTCAGGGGAATTATAATGAAAAACTGTTTTTT,CASSSQGNYNEKLFF
NA,TRBJ2-3,TRBD1,TRBV11-2,TGTGCCAGCAGCTTAACAGGGGGGCCGACAGATACGCAGTATTTT,CASSLTGGPTDTQYF
once,TRBJ1-5,TRBD1,TRBV7-9,TGTGCCAGCAGCTCCCTCGAGGGGGCTCAGCCCCAGCATTTT,CASSSLEGAQPQHF
NA,TRBJ1-2,NA,TRBV7-9,TGTGCCAGCAGCCTTGTACTAAACTATGGCTACACCTTC,CASSLVLNYGYTF
NA,TRBJ2-5,NA,TRBV3-1/TRBV3-2,TGTGCCAGCAGCCAGACACAAAAAGAGACCCAGTACTTC,CASSQTQKETQYF
once,TRBJ1-2,NA,TRBV4-1,TGCGCCAGCAGCCTCCTGCGTTCAGGTAGCTATGGCTACACCTTC,CASSLLRSGSYGYTF
NA,TRBJ1-1,TRBD1,TRBV6-4,TGTGCCAGCAGTACCTTTTTGGGGACAGGGGGCGATGGGAACACTGAAGCTTTCTTT,CASSTFLGTGGDGNTEAFF
NA,TRBJ2-1,NA,TRBV6-5,TGTGCCAGCACTCAACAGGGCCCCTACAATGAGCAGTTCTTC,CASTQQGPYNEQFF
NA,TRBJ2-1,TRBD2,TRBV7-9,TGTGCCAGCAGCCCCCAGGCGACTAGCGGGGGACTGCAGTTCTTC,CASSPQATSGGLQFF
few,TRBJ1-5,NA,TRBV5-1,TGCGCCAGCAGCCGGGACATCAATCAGCCCCAGCATTTT,CASSRDINQPQHF
NA,TRBJ2-3,NA,TRBV29-1,TGCAGCGTTGATTCCAGGGTCACAGATACGCAGTATTTT,CSVDSRVTDTQYF
NA,TRBJ1-3,TRBD1,TRBV18,TGTGCCAGCTCACCCCGTCCCCTTACAGGGGCTGGAAACACCATATATTTT,CASSPRPLTGAGNTIYF
NA,TRBJ1-3,NA,TRBV24-1,TGTGCCACCAGTGACCCTGGGGGGGTCTCTGGAAACACCATATATTTT,CATSDPGGVSGNTIYF
NA,TRBJ2-7,NA,TRBV7-9,TGTGCCAGCAGCTTTAGGGGCGAGCAGTACTTC,CASSFRGEQYF
few,TRBJ1-2,NA,TRBV6-5,TGTGCCAGCAGAACGGTGGAGGGCCTAGGCTACACCTTC,CASRTVEGLGYTF
NA,TRBJ1-6,TRBD1,TRBV19,TGTGCCAGTAGTACCCTAGGACAGGGGGATAATTCACCCCTCCACTTT,CASSTLGQGDNSPLHF
NA,TRBJ1-1,TRBD1,TRBV19,TGTGCCAGTAGTATCGGGACAGGACAAGCTTTCTTT,CASSIGTGQAFF
once,TRBJ2-5,TRBD2,TRBV27,TGTGCCAGCAGTTTACGGACTAGCGGGGGCCGGGAGACCCAGTACTTC,CASSLRTSGGRETQYF
NA,TRBJ1-6,NA,TRBV21-1,TGTGCCAGCCTTGGGTTGACAGGGGATAATTCACCCCTCCACTTT,CASLGLTGDNSPLHF
NA,TRBJ1-5,TRBD1,TRBV19,TGTGCCAGTAGTCTGGGACAGGGCTACAATCAGCCCCAGCATTTT,CASSLGQGYNQPQHF
NA,TRBJ1-2,NA,TRBV7-9,TGTGCCAGCAGCCCGCGGACGGGGGGAAGTCTGGGCTACACCTTC,CASSPRTGGSLGYTF
NA,TRBJ1-1,NA,TRBV29-1,TGCAGCGTTGGCGGGGGGCGGACTGAAGCTTTCTTT,CSVGGGRTEAFF
NA,TRBJ2-2,NA,TRBV29-1,TGCAGCGTTGCGTCCGCGAACACCGGGGAGCTGTTTTTT,CSVASANTGELFF
NA,TRBJ2-1,NA,TRBV5-5,TGTGCCAGCAGCTTACTAGAATGGAGCAATGAGCAGTTCTTC,CASSLLEWSNEQFF
once,TRBJ1-2,TRBD1,TRBV28,TGTGCCAGCAGTTCCCCCAAGGGGGCGAATGGCTACACCTTC,CASSSPKGANGYTF
NA,TRBJ2-1,NA,TRBV18,TGTGCCAGCTCATCGGGACTGAACAATGAGCAGTTCTTC,CASSSGLNNEQFF
NA,TRBJ1-2,TRBD1,TRBV29-1,TGCAGCGTCGAGTTAACAGGGGCCTATGGCTACACCTTC,CSVELTGAYGYTF
NA,TRBJ2-5,TRBD2,TRBV28,TGTGCCAGCAGTTTAACACTAGCGGGGACACAAGAGACCCAGTACTTC,CASSLTLAGTQETQYF
NA,TRBJ1-5,NA,TRBV6-5,TGTGCCAGCAGTTACAGGGAGGTGCAGCCCCAGCATTTT,CASSYREVQPQHF
once,TRBJ1-1,NA,TRBV6-6,TGTGCCAGCAGCCCCCTTCGGGGAACTGAAGCTTTCTTT,CASSPLRGTEAFF
NA,TRBJ2-3,NA,TRBV5-4,TGTGCCAGCAGTTTAGAGCAGGGGAAAGATACGCAGTATTTT,CASSLEQGKDTQYF
NA,TRBJ1-6,NA,TRBV13,TGTGCCAGCAGCCGGACACCACAAGATTCACCCCTCCACTTT,CASSRTPQDSPLHF
NA,TRBJ2-7,TRBD1,TRBV27,TGTGCCAGCAGCCCACGACAGGGTTCCTACGAGCAGTACTTC,CASSPRQGSYEQYF
NA,TRBJ2-3,TRBD2,TRBV20-1,TGCAGTGCTAGTAAGCGGGGGCTTCCACGCGATACGCAGTATTTT,CSASKRGLPRDTQYF
NA,TRBJ2-6,TRBD2,TRBV5-1,TGCGCCAGCAGCCGTAGCGGGGGGAACTCTGGGGCCAACGTCCTGACTTTC,CASSRSGGNSGANVLTF
NA,TRBJ2-2,NA,TRBV7-3,TGTGCCAGCAGCTTTTTTGGCCGGGCGGGTGGACACACCGGGGAGCTGTTTTTT,CASSFFGRAGGHTGELFF
NA,TRBJ1-1,TRBD1,TRBV30,TGTGCCTGGAGTTCCATAGGGGGCGCTGAAGCTTTCTTT,CAWSSIGGAEAFF
NA,TRBJ1-5,NA,TRBV12-3/TRBV12-4,TGTGCCAGCAGTTTCGGGGTACAGCCCCAGCATTTT,CASSFGVQPQHF
NA,TRBJ2-1,TRBD1,TRBV5-1,TGCGCCAGCAGCCAGGACAGGGCAAGCTCCTACAATGAGCAGTTCTTC,CASSQDRASSYNEQFF